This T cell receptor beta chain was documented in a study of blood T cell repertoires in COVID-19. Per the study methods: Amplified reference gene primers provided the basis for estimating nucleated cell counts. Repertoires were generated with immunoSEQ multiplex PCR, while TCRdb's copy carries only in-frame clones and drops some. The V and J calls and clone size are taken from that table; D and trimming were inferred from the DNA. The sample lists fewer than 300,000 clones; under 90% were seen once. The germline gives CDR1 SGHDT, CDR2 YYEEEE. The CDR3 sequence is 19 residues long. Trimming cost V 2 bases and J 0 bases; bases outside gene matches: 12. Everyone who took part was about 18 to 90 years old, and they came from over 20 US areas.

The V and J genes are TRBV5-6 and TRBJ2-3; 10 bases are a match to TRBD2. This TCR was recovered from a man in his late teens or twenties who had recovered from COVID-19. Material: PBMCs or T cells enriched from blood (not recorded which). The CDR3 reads CASSFPAGGPLASTDTQYF. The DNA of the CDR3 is TGTGCCAGCAGCTTTCCAGCGGGGGGGCCCCTCGCTAGCACAGATACGCAGTATTTT.